This entry lists 5 T cell receptor beta chains sequenced from one sample in a study of blood T cells in healthy people across ages. PCR was performed a second time for about 7 to 11 cycles using a sample-barcoded 5' primer and a J-beta primer mix. MiXCR, run by TCRdb on the 5' RACE reads, gives a single entry per CDR3 protein. This table has some 700,000 distinct CDR3 sequences, roughly 45% appearing once. The sequencing input was blood. These receptors were obtained from an older woman in good health.

The chain employs TRBV20-1 and TRBJ1-2; D is possibly TRBD1 (5 bases). The length of the CDR3 is 14 residues. Germline assignment: CDR1 DFQATT and CDR2 SNEGSKA (reference sequence). The V gene lost 4 bases and the J gene lost 0 bases, with 12 bases spanning the gap. CDR3 protein: CSAIPGTTNYGYTF. The CDR3 DNA reads TGCAGTGCTATTCCAGGGACCACTAACTATGGCTACACCTTC.

This chain links TRBV19 with TRBJ1-1; maybe TRBD1 (5 bases). Germline V gives CDR1 LNHDA, CDR2 SQIVND (reference sequence). The CDR3 consists of 16 residues. V dropped 0 bases and J dropped 1 base, with 12 bases sitting between them. The CDR3 spells CASSIDSSGTNTEAFF. CDR3 sequence (DNA): TGTGCCAGTAGTATAGATTCGTCAGGGACGAACACTGAAGCTTTCTTT.

This rearrangement joins TRBV20-1 to TRBJ2-5, with TRBD2 as a possible D gene (6 bases). CDR3 length equals 11 residues. CDR1 DFQATT and CDR2 SNEGSKA come from the germline V gene (reference sequence). V dropped 2 bases and J dropped 5 bases, with 6 bases sitting between them. The CDR3 DNA follows: TGCAGTGCTAGACTAGCGGAGACCCAGTACTTC. It encodes CSARLAETQYF.

This clonotype was recorded a few times. CDR3 in DNA: TGCGCCAGCAGCCATTCCACAGGAAACAATAACTATGGCTACACCTTC. Amino acids: CASSHSTGNNNYGYTF. This rearrangement joins TRBV5-1 to TRBJ1-2, with a tentative D call TRBD1 (5 bases). This CDR3 contains 16 residues. The germline gives CDR1 SGHRS, CDR2 YFSETQ. Trimming pared 4 bases from V and 1 base from J, leaving 17 bases between. Using reference TRBV5-1 and TRBJ1-2 for the parts outside the CDR3, the full variable domain is KAGVTQTPRYLIKTRGQQVTLSCSPISGHRSVSWYQQTPGQGLQFLFEYFSETQRNKGNFPGRFSGRQFSNSRSEMNVSTLELGDSALYLCASSHSTGNNNYGYTFGSGTRLTVV.

The count of this clonotype is one. This chain links TRBV5-1 with TRBJ2-1; the match to TRBD2 covers 9 bases. The closer fit of TRBJ2-7 to the DNA end suggests the J call may be wrong. Germline V gives CDR1 SGHRS, CDR2 YFSETQ. The CDR3 is made up of 16 amino acids. CDR3 in DNA: TGCGCCAGCAGCTTGACGGCTAGCGGGAACTACAATGAGCAGTACTTC. This encodes CASSLTASGNYNEQYF.